This T cell receptor beta chain appears in the sequencing data of a study of CD8 T cells in Susac syndrome. Between the trimmed V and J ends, which lost 2 bases and 2 bases, there was a span of 7 bases. The CDR3 length is 14 residues. The V gene's germline CDR1 is KGHSH and CDR2 LQKENI. Reverse transcription of roughly 0.45 to 1 ug RNA used random hexamers. From the immunoSEQ multiplex PCR reads, TCRdb called clonotypes with MiXCR, one entry per CDR3 protein. The sample contains around 150,000 distinct CDR3 sequences, approximately 96% of which appear only once. The chain employs TRBV18 and TRBJ1-3; D is unclear. This TCR came from a human donor with Susac syndrome. The source material was CD4+ T cells from PBMCs. The CDR3 DNA reads TGTGCCAGCTCACCAGCGGTACCTGGAAACACCATATATTTT. Its protein product is CASSPAVPGNTIYF.